The 10 T cell receptor beta chains in this list originate from one sample, sequenced in a study of T cells in lung cancer brain metastases listed by TCRdb under 2018. The library came from the immunoSEQ multiplex PCR assay. TCRdb mirrors the immuneACCESS table, restricted to in-frame sequences. Some clones are absent from its copies; in checked studies, under half trace to an unresolved V gene, and the reason for the others is unknown. Across this sample there are about 5,600 clones, with approximately 80% seen only once. Roughly 6.1% of the sample comes from the top ten. Sequencing used tumor tissue from a brain metastasis. The cell subset or site label, as the study defines it: paired resected brain metastasis. These receptors all stem from a man aged 45-60 years with non-small cell lung cancer that had spread to the brain.

This sequence joins TRBV29-1 and TRBJ1-1; a possible D gene is TRBD1 (6 bases). Per germline, CDR1 SQVTM and CDR2 ANQGSEA. V lost 4 bases to trimming and J lost 10 bases, with 16 bases between them. The CDR3 has 12 residues. The CDR3 nucleotides read TGCAGCGTTGTGATACAGGGACCACGAGCTTTCTTT. Protein product: CSVVIQGPRAFF.

This chain connects TRBV29-1 to TRBJ2-6, with TRBD2 identical over 8 bases. Germline trimming cut 0 bases from V and 0 bases from J; bases unmatched to any gene: 7. The CDR3 has 18 residues. Germline CDR1 reads SQVTM; CDR2 reads ANQGSEA. The CDR3 DNA reads TGCAGCGTTGAAGAAAGCGGTAGCGGGGTCTCTGGGGCCAACGTCCTGACTTTC. Translated, it gives CSVEESGSGVSGANVLTF.

Here the CDR3 reads CASSGGWGATDTQYF. The CDR3 DNA follows: TGTGCCAGCAGTGGAGGTTGGGGTGCCACAGATACGCAGTATTTT. This chain links TRBV6-5 with TRBJ2-3; D possibly corresponds to TRBD2 (5 bases). Per the germline V gene, CDR1 is MNHEY and CDR2 is SVGAGI. Trimming left V 5 bases short and J 2 bases short, with 14 bases between. The CDR3 runs to 15 residues.

V gene TRBV7-9 combines with J gene TRBJ2-1, with 11 nucleotides matching TRBD2. Germline CDR1 is SEHNR and CDR2 is FQNEAQ (reference sequence). This CDR3 has 15 amino acids. Trimming at V came to 8 bases and at J to 5 bases, leaving 8 bases not matched to a gene. This CDR3 reads CASRIGLAGNNEQFF. CDR3 in DNA: TGTGCCAGCCGCATCGGACTAGCGGGTAACAATGAGCAGTTCTTC.

V is TRBV9 and J is TRBJ2-3; the D call may be TRBD1 or TRBD2 (5 bases each). CDR1 and CDR2 from the germline V gene are SGDLS and YYNGEE. Trimming cost V 4 bases and J 5 bases, with 8 bases left between them. The CDR3 has 12 amino acids. The CDR3 coding sequence is TGTGCCAGCAGCCCAGGGAGAGATACGCAGTATTTT. Protein sequence: CASSPGRDTQYF.

V gene TRBV6-5 combines with J gene TRBJ2-2; D gene ambiguous. V lost 2 bases and J lost 7, with 5 bases in between. This CDR3 has 12 amino acids. Germline-derived CDR1 and CDR2 are MNHEY and SVGAGI. The CDR3 DNA sequence: TGTGCCAGCAGTTACGTCGGCGGGGAGCTGTTTTTT. It is translated as CASSYVGGELFF.

The chain carries TRBV4-3 and TRBJ1-1; possible D gene TRBD1, 6 bases. Germline V gene lookup returns CDR1 LGHNA and CDR2 YSLEER. The CDR3 sequence is 14 residues long. V shed 4 bases and J shed 4 bases, with 13 bases lying between them. The CDR3 DNA reads TGCGCCAGCAGCCCCGGACAGCCGCTCACTGAAGCTTTCTTT. This translates into CASSPGQPLTEAFF.

This clone was detected only once. The chain combines TRBV5-5 with TRBJ2-3; 8 bases agree with TRBD1. The length of the CDR3 is 14 residues. Losses at the gene ends were 3 bases for V and 1 base for J; bases not matched to a gene: 1. CDR1 and CDR2 from the germline V gene are SGHKS and YYEKEE (reference sequence). The CDR3 reads CASSWTGRTDTQYF. In DNA form, the CDR3 reads TGTGCCAGCAGCTGGACAGGGCGCACAGATACGCAGTATTTT. Drawing the rest from reference TRBV5-5 and TRBJ2-3, the complete variable domain is DAGVTQSPTHLIKTRGQQVTLRCSPISGHKSVSWYQQVLGQGPQFIFQYYEKEERGRGNFPDRFSARQFPNYSSELNVNALLLGDSALYLCASSWTGRTDTQYFGPGTRLTVL.

CDR3 sequence: CASSVGTPGKAEAFF. CDR3 sequence (DNA): TGTGCCAGCAGCGTAGGGACGCCTGGGAAGGCTGAAGCTTTCTTT. This rearrangement joins TRBV9 to TRBJ1-1; D remains unclear. This CDR3 spans 15 amino acids. Between the trimmed V and J ends, which lost 0 bases and 6 bases, there was a span of 15 bases. Germline CDR1 SGDLS, CDR2 YYNGEE.

The V and J genes are TRBV6-9 and TRBJ2-6; weak D call: TRBD1 (5 bases). The CDR3 spans 18 residues. Trimming cost V 4 bases and J 5 bases, with 21 bases left between them. The germline V gene has CDR1 MNHGY and CDR2 SVAAGI. The CDR3 DNA follows: TGTGCCAGCAGTTTGGTGGGGCCTTACCAAAGTCGGGCCAACGTCCTGACTTTC. The encoded protein is CASSLVGPYQSRANVLTF.